The source of this TCR beta chain is a study of naive and memory T cell subsets. Study-wide points: A clonotype means one alpha or beta sequence, not an alpha/beta pair. TCR abundance followed a power law differing between naive and memory subsets.

Cells stained for CD3, CD4, CD8, CD45RA and CD27 were sorted into four subsets. CDR3 length equals 17 residues. Germline lookup yields CDR1 SQVTM and CDR2 ANQGSEA. V was pared by 7 bases and J by 0 bases, with 22 bases between. Comments on this clonotype: The antigen is undetermined.

An equimolar mix of two oligonucleotides served as the beta constant-region primer for TRBC1 and TRBC2. TCRdb re-derived calls from the UMI-ligation and nested PCR reads in MiXCR, one entry per CDR3 protein. The sample consists of 100,000 or so distinct CDR3 sequences, around 7% of them appearing once. The chain carries TRBV29-1 and TRBJ2-4; no definite D call. This TCR came from a human donor in good health. The source material was central memory CD4+ T cells from blood. The DNA for the CDR3 is TGCAGCGCGGCGGTAGACTCTTCTACACTAGCCAAAAACATTCAGTACTTC. It translates to CSAAVDSSTLAKNIQYF.